Each of the 24 T cell receptor beta chains below was sequenced from the same sample in a study of shared clonotypes between healthy human individuals. Produced via immunoSEQ multiplex PCR; TCRdb's table is partial and in-frame only. The repertoire holds approximately 620,000 clones, with 97% as singletons. The sample consisted of naive CD4+ T cells sorted from blood. The subset is: CD45RA+ positively selected. The receptors shown here come from a woman in her thirties in good health.

The V and J genes are TRBV7-2 and TRBJ2-3; 7 nucleotides align to TRBD1. The V gene's germline CDR1 is SGHTA and CDR2 FQGNSA. Trimming removed 1 base from V and 0 bases from J; junction bases left unmatched: 10. CDR3 length equals 18 residues. Here the CDR3 reads CASSLDLGTVFSTDTQYF. CDR3 in DNA: TGTGCCAGCAGCTTAGATTTAGGGACAGTATTCAGCACAGATACGCAGTATTTT.

The V call is TRBV30, the J call TRBJ1-1, with D perhaps matching TRBD1 (5 bases). The CDR3 loop spans 11 amino acids. Germline V gene data show CDR1 as GTSNPN and CDR2 as SVGIG (reference sequence). V was shortened by 7 bases and J by 10 bases, with 16 bases between the two germline ends. CDR3 sequence: CAYGDSKGAFF. CDR3 coding DNA: TGTGCCTACGGAGACAGCAAGGGAGCTTTCTTT.

V and J are TRBV4-2 and TRBJ2-7; 9 nucleotides match TRBD1. CDR1 is LGHNA, CDR2 YNFKEQ, per germline. V lost 5 bases to trimming and J lost 3 bases; unmatched junction nucleotides: 8. The CDR3 is 15 residues long. The CDR3 nucleotides are TGTGCCAGCAGCGAATGGACAGGGGCGAGCTACGAGCAGTACTTC. Its protein is CASSEWTGASYEQYF.

The chain combines TRBV18 with TRBJ1-2; no clear D gene. Trimming left V 2 bases short and J 7 bases short, with 17 bases between. The germline V gene encodes CDR1 KGHSH and CDR2 LQKENI. The CDR3 loop spans 15 amino acids. The CDR3 region is CASSPDIEGKGGYTF. The CDR3 DNA sequence: TGTGCCAGCTCACCAGATATCGAGGGAAAAGGTGGCTACACCTTC.

The J gene is TRBJ2-1, the V gene TRBV4-1; 7 nucleotides match TRBD2. The CDR3 runs to 18 residues. The J segment lost 5 bases and the V segment lost 1 base, leaving 14 bases of the junction unmatched. From germline, CDR1 is MGHRA and CDR2 YSYEKL. The DNA of the CDR3 is TGCGCCAGCAGCCAAGGATTTGGGACGGGAGGAGGGAACAATGAGCAGTTCTTC. Translating it yields CASSQGFGTGGGNNEQFF.

V usage is TRBV10-3 and J usage is TRBJ1-1; D not resolved. The V gene lost 11 bases and the J gene lost 0 bases, with 28 bases spanning the gap. This CDR3 contains 18 residues. In germline, CDR1 is ENHRY, CDR2 SYGVKD. In DNA, the CDR3 is TGTGCCCTTCACACGCGGGCAGTAATTTTACCAATGAACACTGAAGCTTTCTTT. Translated: CALHTRAVILPMNTEAFF.

This chain links TRBV10-3 with TRBJ1-1; D perhaps matches TRBD1 (5 bases). With 5 bases removed from V and 1 base from J, the gap between germline ends came to 8 bases. The germline V gene encodes CDR1 ENHRY and CDR2 SYGVKD. This CDR3 contains 13 residues. CDR3 region: CAISTGENTEAFF. The CDR3 nucleotides read TGTGCCATCAGTACGGGGGAGAACACTGAAGCTTTCTTT.

This chain links TRBV6-5 with TRBJ1-2; D gene uncertain. This CDR3 has 15 residues. CDR1 is MNHEY and CDR2 is SVGAGI in the germline V gene. Trimming left V 0 bases short and J 2 bases short, with 10 bases between. This chain's CDR3 is CASSYSRGFNYGYTF. The CDR3 DNA is TGTGCCAGCAGTTACTCCAGAGGGTTCAACTATGGCTACACCTTC.

The chain uses TRBV6-1 and TRBJ2-7; 9 bases align to TRBD1. The CDR3 sequence is 15 residues long. The ends lost 6 bases at V and 7 bases at J; junction bases unmatched: 13. Germline-derived CDR1 and CDR2 are MNHNS and SASEGT. CDR3 DNA: TGTGCCAGCAGCCACCCCGGGACAGGGTCTCGGGAGCAGTACTTC. It yields the protein CASSHPGTGSREQYF.

The genes are TRBV4-1 and TRBJ2-1, with 7 bases fitting TRBD2. Germline CDR1 reads MGHRA; CDR2 reads YSYEKL. The trim removed 0 bases at V and 1 base at J, leaving 3 bases unmatched. The CDR3 runs 16 residues. The CDR3, as DNA: TGCGCCAGCAGCCAAGAACGAGCGGGGTCCTACAATGAGCAGTTCTTC. Amino acids: CASSQERAGSYNEQFF.

V gene TRBV29-1 combines with J gene TRBJ1-3; 7 bases are shared with TRBD1. Germline V gene data show CDR1 as SQVTM and CDR2 as ANQGSEA. J lost 4 bases, V lost 7 bases, and 7 bases had no gene match. The CDR3 runs 13 residues. The CDR3 DNA follows: TGCAGCGCGACAGGGAAGGGGGGAAACACCATATATTTT. Protein product: CSATGKGGNTIYF.

The chain carries TRBV6-6 and TRBJ2-7; the D gene could be TRBD1 or TRBD2 (5 bases each). This CDR3 region has 15 residues. With 6 bases removed from V and 0 bases from J, the gap between germline ends came to 15 bases. Germline CDR1 MNHNY, CDR2 SVGAGI (reference sequence). The chain's CDR3 is CASRSGTESSYEQYF. Written as DNA, the CDR3 is TGTGCCAGCAGGTCCGGGACCGAAAGCTCCTACGAGCAGTACTTC.

V and J are TRBV19 and TRBJ1-1; 8 bases map to TRBD1. The CDR3 is 12 amino acids. J was trimmed by 4 bases and V by 9 bases; bases with no gene match: 4. Per germline, CDR1 LNHDA and CDR2 SQIVND (reference sequence). The CDR3 nucleotides read TGTGCCAGCTCGACAGGGGTCACTGAAGCTTTCTTT. As protein: CASSTGVTEAFF.

This rearrangement joins TRBV27 to TRBJ1-1; a possible D gene is TRBD1 (5 bases). Germline V CDR1 and CDR2: MNHEY, SMNVEV (reference sequence). This CDR3 is built from 15 residues. Trimming removed 1 base at V and 3 bases at J, with 12 bases between. In DNA, the CDR3 is TGTGCCAGCAGTTTATATAGGCAGGGAGACACTGAAGCTTTCTTT. The encoded protein is CASSLYRQGDTEAFF.

V usage is TRBV29-1 and J usage is TRBJ2-3; TRBD2 is a possible D gene (6 bases). Germline V lookup: CDR1 SQVTM, CDR2 ANQGSEA. The CDR3 is made up of 15 amino acids. Deletions cut 8 bases from V and 0 bases from J, with 18 bases between. CDR3 in DNA: TGCAGCTTCGCCCCGGGAGCCCCTAGCACAGATACGCAGTATTTT. Translating gives CSFAPGAPSTDTQYF.

The J gene is TRBJ2-7, the V gene TRBV9; a possible D gene is TRBD2 (5 bases). The CDR3 contains 15 residues. CDR1 and CDR2 from the germline V gene are SGDLS and YYNGEE. Deletions cut 0 bases from V and 5 bases from J, with 15 bases between. The CDR3 is CASSVAGNTPDEQYF. The CDR3, as DNA: TGTGCCAGCAGCGTAGCGGGGAATACGCCTGACGAGCAGTACTTC.

V is TRBV2 and J is TRBJ2-1, with D possibly being TRBD1 (5 bases). The V gene's germline CDR1 is SNHLY and CDR2 FYNNEI. V lost 2 bases and J 8 bases, leaving 16 bases between the germline ends. The length of the CDR3 is 15 residues. This CDR3 reads CASSESGGASDEQFF. The CDR3 DNA follows: TGTGCCAGCAGTGAATCGGGTGGGGCATCGGATGAGCAGTTCTTC.

This clone was detected only a few times. The chain combines TRBV19 with TRBJ1-5, with 11 positions matching TRBD1. The CDR3 runs to 16 residues. CDR1 LNHDA and CDR2 SQIVND come from the germline V gene (reference sequence). Germline trimming cut 5 bases from V and 5 bases from J; bases unmatched to any gene: 8. CDR3 bases: TGTGCCAGTAGTGTCCTCGGACAGGGGGCGTATCAGCCCCAGCATTTT. Translating gives CASSVLGQGAYQPQHF.

The chain couples TRBV5-3 to TRBJ2-7; 11 nucleotides align to TRBD1. TRBV5-3 has ORF status, its function being uncertain. This CDR3 has 17 residues. V lost 2 bases to trimming and J lost 7 bases; unmatched junction nucleotides: 14. The CDR3 bases are TGTGCCAGAAGCTTCGGACCCCCTGGACAGGGGGCGCGGGAGCAGTACTTC. It encodes CARSFGPPGQGAREQYF.

This chain uses TRBV21-1 with TRBJ2-6; the table calls TRBD1, which could not be checked here. TRBV21-1 is labeled a pseudogene. The CDR3 consists of 18 residues. The CDR3 DNA is TGTGCCAGCAGCAAAGCGAACAAACCATGCTCTGGGGCCAACGTCCTGACTTTC. Encoded protein: CASSKANKPCSGANVLTF.

V is TRBV6-1 and J is TRBJ2-2; 8 bases fit TRBD2. V dropped 7 bases and J dropped 5; count of bases not matched to a gene: 6. The germline CDR1 and CDR2 sequences are MNHNS and SASEGT. The CDR3 runs 14 residues. DNA for the CDR3: TGTGCCAGCAAAAGCGGGAGTATTACCGGGGAGCTGTTTTTT. This encodes CASKSGSITGELFF.

This clone is a singleton in its sample. The chain is built from TRBV5-4 and TRBJ2-6; TRBD1 might be the D (5 bases). V lost 2 bases and J lost 2, with 11 bases in between. The CDR3 runs to 16 residues. From germline, CDR1 is SGHNT and CDR2 YYREEE (reference sequence). The CDR3 loop reads CASSFGQDPGANVLTF. CDR3 nucleotide sequence: TGTGCCAGCAGCTTTGGACAAGACCCTGGGGCCAACGTCCTGACTTTC. The full variable domain, completed using reference TRBV5-4 and TRBJ2-6, is ETGVTQSPTHLIKTRGQQVTLRCSSQSGHNTVSWYQQALGQGPQFIFQYYREEENGRGNFPPRFSGLQFPNYSSELNVNALELDDSALYLCASSFGQDPGANVLTFGAGSRLTVL.

This sequence joins TRBV6-1 and TRBJ2-1; perhaps TRBD2 as D (6 bases). CDR3 size: 16 residues. V gave up 1 base and J gave up 11 bases, with 21 bases separating them. Germline V gene sequence: CDR1 MNHNS, CDR2 SASEGT. CDR3 amino acids: CASSEGGGPRFGKQFF. CDR3 bases: TGTGCCAGCAGTGAAGGTGGAGGGCCCCGTTTTGGTAAGCAGTTCTTC.

This chain joins TRBV10-3 and TRBJ1-1, with 7 bases lining up with TRBD1. The CDR3 consists of 19 residues. Trimming cost V 2 bases and J 1 base; bases outside gene matches: 16. CDR1 and CDR2 from the germline V gene are ENHRY and SYGVKD. As DNA, the CDR3 is TGTGCCATCAGTGAGATTTACCTTACAGGGGAGGGAACGAACACTGAAGCTTTCTTT. This encodes CAISEIYLTGEGTNTEAFF.